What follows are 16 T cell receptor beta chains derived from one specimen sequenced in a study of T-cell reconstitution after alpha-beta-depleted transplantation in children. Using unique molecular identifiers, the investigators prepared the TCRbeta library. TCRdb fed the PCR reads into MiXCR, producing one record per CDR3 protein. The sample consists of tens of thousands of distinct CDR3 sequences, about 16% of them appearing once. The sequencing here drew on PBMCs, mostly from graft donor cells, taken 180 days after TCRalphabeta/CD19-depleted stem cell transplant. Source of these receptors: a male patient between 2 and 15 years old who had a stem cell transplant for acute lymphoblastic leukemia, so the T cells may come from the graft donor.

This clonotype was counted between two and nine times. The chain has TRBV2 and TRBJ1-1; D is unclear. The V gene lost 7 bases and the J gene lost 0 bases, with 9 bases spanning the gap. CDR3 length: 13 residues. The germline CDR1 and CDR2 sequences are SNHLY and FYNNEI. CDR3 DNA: TGTGCCAGCAAAAGGATAATGAACACTGAAGCTTTCTTT. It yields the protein CASKRIMNTEAFF. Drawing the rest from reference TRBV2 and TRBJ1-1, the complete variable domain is EPEVTQTPSHQVTQMGQEVILRCVPISNHLYFYWYRQILGQKVEFLVSFYNNEISEKSEIFDDQFSVERPDGSNFTLKIRSTKLEDSAMYFCASKRIMNTEAFFGQGTRLTVV.

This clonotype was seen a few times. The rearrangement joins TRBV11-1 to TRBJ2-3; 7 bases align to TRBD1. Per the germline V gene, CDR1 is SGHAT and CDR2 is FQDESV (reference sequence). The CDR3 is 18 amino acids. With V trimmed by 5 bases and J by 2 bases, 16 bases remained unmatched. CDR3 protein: CASSIPNQGERTTDTQYF. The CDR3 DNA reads TGTGCCAGCAGCATTCCGAATCAGGGGGAACGAACCACAGATACGCAGTATTTT.

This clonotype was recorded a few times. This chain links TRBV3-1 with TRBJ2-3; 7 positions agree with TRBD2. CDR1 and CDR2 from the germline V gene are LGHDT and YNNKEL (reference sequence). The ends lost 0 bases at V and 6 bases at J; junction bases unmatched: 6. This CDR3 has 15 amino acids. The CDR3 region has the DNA TGTGCCAGCAGCCAAGATAGACTAGCTGGCGATACGCAGTATTTT. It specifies CASSQDRLAGDTQYF.

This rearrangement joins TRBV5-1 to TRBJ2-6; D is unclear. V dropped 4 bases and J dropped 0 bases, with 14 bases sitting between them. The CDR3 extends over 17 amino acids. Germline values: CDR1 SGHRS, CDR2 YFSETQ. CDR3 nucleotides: TGCGCCAGCAGCCCCGGGTCCATGACCTCTGGGGCCAACGTCCTGACTTTC. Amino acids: CASSPGSMTSGANVLTF.

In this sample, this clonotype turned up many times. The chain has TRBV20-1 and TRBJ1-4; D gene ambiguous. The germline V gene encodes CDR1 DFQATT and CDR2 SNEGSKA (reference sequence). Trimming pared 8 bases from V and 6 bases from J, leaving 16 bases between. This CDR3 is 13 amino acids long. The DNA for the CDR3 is TGCAGTAATCTCGGGCCTGGTGATGAAAAACTGTTTTTT. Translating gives CSNLGPGDEKLFF.

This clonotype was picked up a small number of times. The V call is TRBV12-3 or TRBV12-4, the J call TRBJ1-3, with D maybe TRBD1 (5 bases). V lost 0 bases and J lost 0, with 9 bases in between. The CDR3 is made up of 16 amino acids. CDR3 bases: TGTGCCAGCAGTTTAGCGACGGGGGGCTCTGGAAACACCATATATTTT. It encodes CASSLATGGSGNTIYF.

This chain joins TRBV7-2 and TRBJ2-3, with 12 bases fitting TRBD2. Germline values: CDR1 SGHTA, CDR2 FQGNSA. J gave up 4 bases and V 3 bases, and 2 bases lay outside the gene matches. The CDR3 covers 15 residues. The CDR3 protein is CASSLLAGGPDTQYF. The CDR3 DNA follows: TGTGCCAGCAGCTTGCTAGCGGGGGGGCCAGATACGCAGTATTTT.

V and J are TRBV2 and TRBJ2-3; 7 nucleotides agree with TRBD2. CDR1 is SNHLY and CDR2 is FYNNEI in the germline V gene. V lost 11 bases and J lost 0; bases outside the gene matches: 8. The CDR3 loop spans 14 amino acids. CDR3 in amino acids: CADILAESTDTQYF. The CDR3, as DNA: TGTGCCGACATCCTAGCGGAGAGCACAGATACGCAGTATTTT.

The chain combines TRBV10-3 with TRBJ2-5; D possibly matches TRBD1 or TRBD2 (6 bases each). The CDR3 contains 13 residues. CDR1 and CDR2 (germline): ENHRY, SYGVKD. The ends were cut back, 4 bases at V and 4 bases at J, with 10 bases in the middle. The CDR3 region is CAISGGGGETQYF. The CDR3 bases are TGTGCCATCAGTGGAGGGGGAGGAGAGACCCAGTACTTC.

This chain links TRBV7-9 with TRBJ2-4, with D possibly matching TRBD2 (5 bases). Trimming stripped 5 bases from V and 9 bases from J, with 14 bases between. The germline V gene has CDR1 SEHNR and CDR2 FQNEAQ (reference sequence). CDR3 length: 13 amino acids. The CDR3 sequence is CASSELDGGIQYF. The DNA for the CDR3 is TGTGCCAGCAGCGAACTAGACGGTGGCATTCAGTACTTC.

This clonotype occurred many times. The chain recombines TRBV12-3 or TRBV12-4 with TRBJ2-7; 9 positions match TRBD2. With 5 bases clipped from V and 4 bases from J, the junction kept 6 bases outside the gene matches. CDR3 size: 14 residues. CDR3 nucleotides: TGTGCCAGCAGTAAAGCGGGGGGTATGTACGAGCAGTACTTC. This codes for CASSKAGGMYEQYF.

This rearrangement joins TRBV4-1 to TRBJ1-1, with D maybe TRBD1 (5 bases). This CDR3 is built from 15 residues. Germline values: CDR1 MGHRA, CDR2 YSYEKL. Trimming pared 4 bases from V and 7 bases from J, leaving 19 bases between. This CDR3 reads CASSPFGQIDGEAFF. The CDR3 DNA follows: TGCGCCAGCAGCCCCTTCGGACAAATCGACGGTGAAGCTTTCTTT.

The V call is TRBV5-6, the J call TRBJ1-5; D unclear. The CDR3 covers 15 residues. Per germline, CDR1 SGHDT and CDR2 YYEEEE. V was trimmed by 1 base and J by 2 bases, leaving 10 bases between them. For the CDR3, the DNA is TGTGCCAGCAGCTTGAAGGGATTGGGCAATCAGCCCCAGCATTTT. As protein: CASSLKGLGNQPQHF.

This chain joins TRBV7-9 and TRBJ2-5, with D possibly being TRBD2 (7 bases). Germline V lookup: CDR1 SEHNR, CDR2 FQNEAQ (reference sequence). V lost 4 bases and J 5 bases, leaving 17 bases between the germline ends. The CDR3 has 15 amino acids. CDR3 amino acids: CASSSREWGRETQYF. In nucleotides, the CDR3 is TGTGCCAGCAGCTCGCGGGAGTGGGGGCGGGAGACCCAGTACTTC.

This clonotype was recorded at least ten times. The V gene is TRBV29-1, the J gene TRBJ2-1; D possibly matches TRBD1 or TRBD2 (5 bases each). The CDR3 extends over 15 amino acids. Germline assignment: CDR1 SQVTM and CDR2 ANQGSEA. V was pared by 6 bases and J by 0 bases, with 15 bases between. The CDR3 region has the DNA TGCAGCGTCCCATTCAGTGGGGGCTCCTACAATGAGCAGTTCTTC. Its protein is CSVPFSGGSYNEQFF.

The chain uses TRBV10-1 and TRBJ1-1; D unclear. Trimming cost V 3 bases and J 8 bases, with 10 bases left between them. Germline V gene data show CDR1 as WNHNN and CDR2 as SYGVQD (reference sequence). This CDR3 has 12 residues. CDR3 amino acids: CASSDQTTEAFF. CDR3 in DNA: TGCGCCAGCAGTGACCAAACCACAGAAGCTTTCTTT.